Listed below are T cell receptor beta chains from one sample, sequenced in a study of T cell responses to AZD1222 COVID-19 vaccine. Repertoires were generated with immunoSEQ multiplex PCR, while TCRdb's copy carries only in-frame clones and drops some. The data show 130,000 to 150,000 clones, about nine tenths seen once. Sequenced material: peripheral blood, taken on day 0 of AZD1222 vaccination. The receptors come from an adult in good health. The CDR3 runs from the conserved cysteine through the conserved F or W. D genes are given only for firm matches. Size is stated for part of the rows, as once, few or many counts, or as a class when the clone is expanded.

d_gene | j_gene | v_gene | abundance | CDR3nt | CDR3aa
TRBD2 | TRBJ2-3 | TRBV12-3/TRBV12-4 | . | TGTGCCAGCAGGGGGGGAGGGGAGTATACGCAGTATTTT | CASRGGGEYTQYF
TRBD1 | TRBJ1-5 | TRBV10-3 | . | TGTGCCATCAGTGTTACAGGGGCAGGGAGCAATCAGCCCCAGCATTTT | CAISVTGAGSNQPQHF
. | TRBJ1-5 | TRBV7-2 | . | TGTGCCAGCAGCTTAGGGATATTTAGCAATCAGCCCCAGCATTTT | CASSLGIFSNQPQHF
. | TRBJ2-5 | TRBV11-3 | . | TGTGCCAGCAGCCCGGGATACCAAGAGACCCAGTACTTC | CASSPGYQETQYF
TRBD2 | TRBJ2-3 | TRBV9 | . | TGTGCCAGCAGCGTCCTAGCGGTGGCCACTCTAGATACGCAGTATTTT | CASSVLAVATLDTQYF
TRBD2 | TRBJ2-7 | TRBV5-6 | . | TGTGCCAGCAGCCCGGGGACACTAGCGGGGATTCAACACTACGAGCAGTACTTC | CASSPGTLAGIQHYEQYF
TRBD1 | TRBJ1-4 | TRBV11-3 | . | TGTGCCAGCAACCCGGGACAGCAGAATGAAAAACTGTTTTTT | CASNPGQQNEKLFF
. | TRBJ2-5 | TRBV5-4 | . | TGTGCCAGCAGCTCCCGCCTAGAGACCCAGTACTTC | CASSSRLETQYF
. | TRBJ2-3 | TRBV7-9 | . | TGTGCCAGCAGCACCGGGGAAGTAGATACGCAGTATTTT | CASSTGEVDTQYF
TRBD2 | TRBJ2-5 | TRBV15 | few | TGTGCCACCAGCAGAACAGCAGGACTAGCGGGAGGGAAAGGGGAGACCCAGTACTTC | CATSRTAGLAGGKGETQYF
. | TRBJ2-2 | TRBV12-5 | . | TGTGCTAGTGGTCTACTCCTGGGTCCGGGGGAGCTGTTTTTT | CASGLLLGPGELFF
. | TRBJ1-3 | TRBV7-6 | once | TGTGCCAGCAGCTTAGGTCCCCGGGCTGGAAACACCATATATTTT | CASSLGPRAGNTIYF
. | TRBJ2-2 | TRBV15 | . | TGTGCCACCAGGTACCTAGCGAACACCGGGGAGCTGTTTTTT | CATRYLANTGELFF
. | TRBJ2-2 | TRBV3-1/TRBV3-2 | once | TGTGCCAGCAGCCAGGGATCTCTTGTCGCGAACACCGGGGAGCTGTTTTTT | CASSQGSLVANTGELFF
TRBD1 | TRBJ1-2 | TRBV19 | . | TGTGCCAGTAGTCTAAAGGTGGGACAGAGGTATGGCTACACCTTC | CASSLKVGQRYGYTF
. | TRBJ2-7 | TRBV7-9 | . | TGTGCCAGCAGCTCCGGGACGCCGCGTCCACAGTACTTC | CASSSGTPRPQYF
TRBD2 | TRBJ2-3 | TRBV30 | . | TGTGCCTGGAGCTGGACTAGCGGGAACACAGATACGCAGTATTTT | CAWSWTSGNTDTQYF
. | TRBJ1-1 | TRBV7-2 | . | TGTGCCAGCAGCTTATATCGGCAGGGAAGCACTGAAGCTTTCTTT | CASSLYRQGSTEAFF
TRBD2 | TRBJ2-5 | TRBV11-3 | once | TGTGCCAGCAGCGGCCGAGGGAGGGAAGAGACCCAGTACTTC | CASSGRGREETQYF
. | TRBJ2-5 | TRBV14 | . | TGTGCCAGCAGCCAAGAGACAGTAGGGACCCAGTACTTC | CASSQETVGTQYF
. | TRBJ2-7 | TRBV7-2 | . | TGTGCCAGCAGCTTAGTATACGAGCAGTACTTC | CASSLVYEQYF
. | TRBJ2-1 | TRBV7-3 | . | TGTGCCAGCACCCTCACTAGTTCCAACTACAATGAGCAGTTCTTC | CASTLTSSNYNEQFF
. | TRBJ2-1 | TRBV25-1 | . | TGTGCCAGCAGTGAATCAGTCAATGAGCAGTTCTTC | CASSESVNEQFF
TRBD2 | TRBJ2-7 | TRBV7-2 | . | TGTGCCAGCAGCTTAGGACTAGCGGGAACCTACGAGCAGTACTTC | CASSLGLAGTYEQYF
TRBD1 | TRBJ1-2 | TRBV19 | . | TGTGCCAGTAGTATAGGGGACAGGTACTATGGCTACACCTTC | CASSIGDRYYGYTF
TRBD1 | TRBJ2-7 | TRBV13 | . | TGTGCCAGCAGCGGTACTACAGGGGTTCGGTACGAGCAGTACTTC | CASSGTTGVRYEQYF